The clone carrying this T cell receptor beta chain was picked up many times. Its specificity is not known. The CDR3 is made up of 13 amino acids. V was trimmed by 2 bases and J by 4 bases, leaving 8 bases between them. Germline CDR1 ENHRY, CDR2 SYGVKD. The data stem from a study of regulatory T cells in long-lasting Graves disease. Notes on the study in general: More public clonotypes were shared by persistent patients (2,741) than by new patients (roughly 870).

Time point given: newly diagnosed GD, antithyroid drugs for less than 3 months. PBMCs were the source of the RNA used for TCR sequencing. To make TCR beta libraries, researchers used iRepertoire HTBI primers and Arm-PCR of CDR3 regions. TCRdb re-analysed the multiplex PCR reads in MiXCR, keeping a single row per CDR3 protein. The sample consists of around 450,000 distinct CDR3 sequences, 15% of them appearing once. This sample also appeared in a second study, on T cells in Graves' hyperthyroidism and ophthalmopathy. That report adds: When the TCR CDR3 underwent first-round RT-PCR, the HTBI primer set was used.

Source: peripheral blood mononuclear cells (PBMCs), taken at new diagnosis, from a patient treated with antithyroid drugs. V and J are TRBV10-3 and TRBJ2-5, with D hard to call. This clonotype was obtained from a woman aged 25 to 45 with Graves disease. CDR3 DNA sequence: TGTGCCATCAGTGAGGACAACGCAGAGACCCAGTACTTC. Translated, it gives CAISEDNAETQYF.